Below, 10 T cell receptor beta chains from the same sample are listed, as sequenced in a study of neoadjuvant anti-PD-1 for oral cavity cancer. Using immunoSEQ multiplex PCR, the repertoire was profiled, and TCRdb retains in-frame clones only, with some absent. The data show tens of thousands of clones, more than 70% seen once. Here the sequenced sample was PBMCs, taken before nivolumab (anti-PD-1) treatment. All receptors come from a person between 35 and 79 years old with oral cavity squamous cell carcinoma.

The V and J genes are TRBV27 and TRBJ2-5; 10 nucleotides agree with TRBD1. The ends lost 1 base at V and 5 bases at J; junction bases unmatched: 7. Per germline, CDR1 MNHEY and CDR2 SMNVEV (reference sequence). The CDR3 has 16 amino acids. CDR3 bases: TGTGCCAGCAGTTTATACCCGGACAGGGGGATTGAGACCCAGTACTTC. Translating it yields CASSLYPDRGIETQYF.

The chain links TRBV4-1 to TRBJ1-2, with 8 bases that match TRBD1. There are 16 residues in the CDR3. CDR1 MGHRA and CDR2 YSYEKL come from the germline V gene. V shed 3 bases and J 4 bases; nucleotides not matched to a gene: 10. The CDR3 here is CASSQTTGGQGYGYTF. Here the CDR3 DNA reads TGCGCCAGCAGCCAGACCACAGGGGGGCAGGGCTATGGCTACACCTTC.

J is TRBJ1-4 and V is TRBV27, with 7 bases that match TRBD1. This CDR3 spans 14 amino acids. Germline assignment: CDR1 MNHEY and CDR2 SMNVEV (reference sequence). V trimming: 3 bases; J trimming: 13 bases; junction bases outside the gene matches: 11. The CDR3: CASSLKGGRSRLFF. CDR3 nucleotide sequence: TGTGCCAGCAGTTTGAAAGGGGGCAGGAGCCGACTGTTTTTT.

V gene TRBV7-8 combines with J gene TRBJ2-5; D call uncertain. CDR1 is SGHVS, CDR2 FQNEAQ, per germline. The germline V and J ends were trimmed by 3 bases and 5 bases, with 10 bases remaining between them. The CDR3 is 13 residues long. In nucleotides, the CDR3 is TGTGCCAGCAGCTTCATCCTCGTGGAGACCCAGTACTTC. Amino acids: CASSFILVETQYF. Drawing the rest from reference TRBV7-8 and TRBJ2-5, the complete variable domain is GAGVSQSPRYKVAKRGQDVALRCDPISGHVSLFWYQQALGQGPEFLTYFQNEAQLDKSGLPSDRFFAERPEGSVSTLKIQRTQQEDSAVYLCASSFILVETQYFGPGTRLLVL.

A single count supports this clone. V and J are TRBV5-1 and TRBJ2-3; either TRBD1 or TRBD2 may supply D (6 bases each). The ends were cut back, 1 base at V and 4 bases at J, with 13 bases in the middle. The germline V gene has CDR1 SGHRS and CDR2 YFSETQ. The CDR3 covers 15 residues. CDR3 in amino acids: CASSLQRGRPDTQYF. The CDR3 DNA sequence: TGCGCCAGCAGCTTGCAACGGGGGCGGCCAGATACGCAGTATTTT. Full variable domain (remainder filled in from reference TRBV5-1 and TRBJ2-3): KAGVTQTPRYLIKTRGQQVTLSCSPISGHRSVSWYQQTPGQGLQFLFEYFSETQRNKGNFPGRFSGRQFSNSRSEMNVSTLELGDSALYLCASSLQRGRPDTQYFGPGTRLTVL.

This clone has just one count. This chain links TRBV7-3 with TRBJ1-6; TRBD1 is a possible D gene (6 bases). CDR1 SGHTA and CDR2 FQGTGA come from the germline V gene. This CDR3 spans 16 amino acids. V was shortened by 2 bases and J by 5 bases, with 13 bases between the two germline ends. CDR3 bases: TGTGCCAGCAGCTTACGGGGGCGAGGCAATAATTCACCCCTCCACTTT. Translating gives CASSLRGRGNNSPLHF.

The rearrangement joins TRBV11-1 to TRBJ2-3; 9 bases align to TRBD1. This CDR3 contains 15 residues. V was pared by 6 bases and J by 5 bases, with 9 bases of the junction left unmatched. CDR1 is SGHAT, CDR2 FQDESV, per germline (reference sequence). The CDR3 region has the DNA TGTGCCAGCAGGCCCGGGACAGGGTTAGTAGATACGCAGTATTTT. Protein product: CASRPGTGLVDTQYF. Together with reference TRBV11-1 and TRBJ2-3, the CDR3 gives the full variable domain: EAEVAQSPRYKITEKSQAVAFWCDPISGHATLYWYRQILGQGPELLVQFQDESVVDDSQLPKDRFSAERLKGVDSTLKIQPAELGDSAMYLCASRPGTGLVDTQYFGPGTRLTVL.

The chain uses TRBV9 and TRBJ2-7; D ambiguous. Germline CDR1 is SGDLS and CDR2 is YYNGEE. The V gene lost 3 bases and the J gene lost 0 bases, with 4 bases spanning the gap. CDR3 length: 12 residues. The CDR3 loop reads CASSGDSYEQYF. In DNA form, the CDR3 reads TGTGCCAGCAGCGGAGACTCCTACGAGCAGTACTTC.

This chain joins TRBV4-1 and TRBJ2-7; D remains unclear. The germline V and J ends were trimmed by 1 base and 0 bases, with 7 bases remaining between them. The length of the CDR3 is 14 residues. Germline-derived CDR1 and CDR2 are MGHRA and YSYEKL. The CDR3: CASSQAESSYEQYF. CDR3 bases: TGCGCCAGCAGCCAAGCGGAAAGCTCCTACGAGCAGTACTTC.

The CDR3 loop is CASSEQYILREAFF. The CDR3 region has the DNA TGTGCCAGCAGTGAACAATATATTTTACGGGAAGCTTTCTTT. The rearrangement uses TRBV6-1 and TRBJ1-1; no clear D. CDR1 is MNHNS and CDR2 is SASEGT in the germline V gene. V shed 2 bases and J shed 8 bases, with 15 bases lying between them. This CDR3 has 14 residues.